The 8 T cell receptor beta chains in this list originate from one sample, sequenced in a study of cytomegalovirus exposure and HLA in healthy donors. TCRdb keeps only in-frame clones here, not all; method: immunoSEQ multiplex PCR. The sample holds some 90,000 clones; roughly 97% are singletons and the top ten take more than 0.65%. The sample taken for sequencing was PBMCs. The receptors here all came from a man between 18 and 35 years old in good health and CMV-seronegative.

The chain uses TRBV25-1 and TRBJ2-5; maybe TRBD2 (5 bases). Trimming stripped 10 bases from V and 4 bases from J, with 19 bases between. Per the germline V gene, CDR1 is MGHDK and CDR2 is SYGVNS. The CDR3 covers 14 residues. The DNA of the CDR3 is TGTGCCAAGACTATAAAAGGGAAACGAGAGACCCAGTACTTC. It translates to CAKTIKGKRETQYF.

The CDR3 loop reads CSVEGADRGVFGTGELFF. In nucleotides, the CDR3 is TGCAGCGTTGAAGGGGCGGACAGGGGCGTCTTTGGGACCGGGGAGCTGTTTTTT. The chain joins TRBV29-1 to TRBJ2-2; 9 nucleotides line up with TRBD1. The CDR3 sequence is 18 residues long. The ends lost 1 base at V and 5 bases at J; junction bases unmatched: 14. Germline loops: CDR1 SQVTM, CDR2 ANQGSEA.

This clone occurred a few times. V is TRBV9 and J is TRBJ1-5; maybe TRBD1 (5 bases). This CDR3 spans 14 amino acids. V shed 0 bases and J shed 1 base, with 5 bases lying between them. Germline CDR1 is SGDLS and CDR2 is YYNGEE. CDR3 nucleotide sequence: TGTGCCAGCAGCGTAGAGGGGAGCAATCAGCCCCAGCATTTT. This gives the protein CASSVEGSNQPQHF.

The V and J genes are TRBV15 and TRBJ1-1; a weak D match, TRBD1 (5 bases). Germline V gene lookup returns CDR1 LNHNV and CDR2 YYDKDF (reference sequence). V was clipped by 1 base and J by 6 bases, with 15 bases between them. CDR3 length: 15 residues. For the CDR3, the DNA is TGTGCCACCAGCAGAGGGGGGGGAGGAAGAGCTGAAGCTTTCTTT. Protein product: CATSRGGGGRAEAFF.

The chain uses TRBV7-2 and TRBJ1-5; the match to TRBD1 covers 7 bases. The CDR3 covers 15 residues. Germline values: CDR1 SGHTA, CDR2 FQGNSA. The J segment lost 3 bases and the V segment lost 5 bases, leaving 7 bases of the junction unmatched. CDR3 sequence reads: CASSPQTGSNQPQHF. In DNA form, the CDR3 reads TGTGCCAGCAGCCCTCAGACAGGGTCCAATCAGCCCCAGCATTTT.

Here the CDR3 DNA reads TGTGCCAGCAGCGGGCAGGGCCTTCCTCATCAGCCCCAGCATTTT. It is translated as CASSGQGLPHQPQHF. The chain links TRBV5-6 to TRBJ1-5; weak D call: TRBD1 (5 bases). Germline V CDR1 and CDR2: SGHDT, YYEEEE. V lost 4 bases, J lost 5 bases, and 16 bases lay in between. The CDR3 length is 15 residues.

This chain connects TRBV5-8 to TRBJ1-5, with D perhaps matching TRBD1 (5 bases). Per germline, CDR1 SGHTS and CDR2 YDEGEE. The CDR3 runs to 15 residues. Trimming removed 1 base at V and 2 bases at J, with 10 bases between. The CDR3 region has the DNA TGTGCCAGCAGCTTGCGGGGGGTGCGCAATCAGCCCCAGCATTTT. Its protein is CASSLRGVRNQPQHF.

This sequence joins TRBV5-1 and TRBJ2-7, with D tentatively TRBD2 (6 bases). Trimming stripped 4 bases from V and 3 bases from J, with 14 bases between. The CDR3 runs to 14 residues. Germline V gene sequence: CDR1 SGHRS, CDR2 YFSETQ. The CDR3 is CASSVVAEVYEQYF. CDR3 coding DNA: TGCGCCAGCAGCGTTGTAGCGGAGGTCTACGAGCAGTACTTC. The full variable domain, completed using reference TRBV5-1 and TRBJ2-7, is KAGVTQTPRYLIKTRGQQVTLSCSPISGHRSVSWYQQTPGQGLQFLFEYFSETQRNKGNFPGRFSGRQFSNSRSEMNVSTLELGDSALYLCASSVVAEVYEQYFGPGTRLTVT.